A single sample is the source of the 14 T cell receptor beta chains below, sequenced in a study of patients and donors after allogeneic stem cell transplantation. TCRdb re-derived calls from the RT-PCR reads in MiXCR, one entry per CDR3 protein. The sample yields about 960,000 distinct CDR3 sequences, roughly 17% seen once. Sample: blood, either unsorted or a sorted T cell fraction (not recorded which). The receptors come from a human donor who was either an allogeneic HSCT recipient or a stem cell or donor lymphocyte infusion donor (not recorded which). It is not recorded whose cells these are; they may come from a transplant donor.

The table lists this clonotype with a few counts. V is TRBV12-3 or TRBV12-4 and J is TRBJ1-2; 8 positions agree with TRBD1. This CDR3 spans 14 amino acids. With V trimmed by 3 bases and J by 5 bases, 5 bases remained unmatched. The CDR3 region has the DNA TGTGCCAGCAGTTTCCGGACAGGGAAGTATGGCTACACCTTC. It encodes CASSFRTGKYGYTF.

This clonotype was seen only a few times. This chain joins TRBV6-2 or TRBV6-3 and TRBJ1-2, with D tentatively TRBD1 (6 bases). The CDR3 runs to 13 residues. V shed 6 bases and J shed 7 bases, with 15 bases lying between them. In germline, CDR1 is MNHEY, CDR2 SVGEGT. The CDR3 DNA reads TGTGCCAGCAGCCCATCCGGGACACCTGGCTACACCTTC. It encodes CASSPSGTPGYTF.

The gene calls are TRBV5-4 and TRBJ2-5, with TRBD2 matching 9 bases. Trimming removed 4 bases from V and 5 bases from J; junction bases left unmatched: 15. The CDR3 totals 17 residues. The germline V gene encodes CDR1 SGHNT and CDR2 YYREEE (reference sequence). The CDR3 here is CASSKYVVAGVRETQYF. In nucleotides, the CDR3 is TGTGCCAGCAGCAAATATGTCGTAGCGGGAGTCCGGGAGACCCAGTACTTC. Complete variable domain (other parts from reference TRBV5-4 and TRBJ2-5): ETGVTQSPTHLIKTRGQQVTLRCSSQSGHNTVSWYQQALGQGPQFIFQYYREEENGRGNFPPRFSGLQFPNYSSELNVNALELDDSALYLCASSKYVVAGVRETQYFGPGTRLLVL.

The chain employs TRBV12-3 or TRBV12-4 and TRBJ2-5; D is perhaps TRBD1 (5 bases). Between the trimmed V and J ends, which lost 2 bases and 5 bases, there was a span of 15 bases. This CDR3 region has 15 residues. The CDR3 sequence is CASSLFGRAEETQYF. CDR3 coding DNA: TGTGCCAGCAGTTTATTCGGCAGGGCTGAGGAGACCCAGTACTTC.

J is TRBJ2-1 and V is TRBV4-1; unclear D gene. Germline V gene lookup returns CDR1 MGHRA and CDR2 YSYEKL. V was clipped by 3 bases and J by 0 bases, with 15 bases between them. This CDR3 region has 17 residues. The CDR3: CASSQIHGESSYNEQFF. In DNA, the CDR3 is TGCGCCAGCAGCCAGATCCACGGCGAAAGCTCCTACAATGAGCAGTTCTTC.

This clonotype came up a few times. V is TRBV19 and J is TRBJ1-3; D not certain. Germline CDR1 is LNHDA and CDR2 is SQIVND (reference sequence). CDR3 length equals 13 residues. Trimming removed 4 bases from V and 1 base from J, with 5 bases in between. The CDR3 DNA follows: TGTGCCAGTAGTACTGGGTCTGGAAACACCATATATTTT. Its translation is CASSTGSGNTIYF.

There are a few counts of this clonotype. The chain has TRBV11-1 and TRBJ2-2, with D tentatively TRBD1 or TRBD2 (5 bases each). Per the germline V gene, CDR1 is SGHAT and CDR2 is FQDESV (reference sequence). V was pared by 0 bases and J by 4 bases, with 24 bases between. The CDR3 totals 20 residues. The CDR3 DNA reads as TGTGCCAGCAGCTTAGCGACGCAGGGAGCCCCTCCGCGAGGCACCGGGGAGCTGTTTTTT. This codes for CASSLATQGAPPRGTGELFF. Combining the CDR3 with reference TRBV11-1 and TRBJ2-2 gives the whole variable domain EAEVAQSPRYKITEKSQAVAFWCDPISGHATLYWYRQILGQGPELLVQFQDESVVDDSQLPKDRFSAERLKGVDSTLKIQPAELGDSAMYLCASSLATQGAPPRGTGELFFGEGSRLTVL.

This chain uses TRBV20-1 with TRBJ2-3; TRBD2 agrees at 8 bases. Germline V gene lookup returns CDR1 DFQATT and CDR2 SNEGSKA (reference sequence). The CDR3 extends over 16 amino acids. V dropped 6 bases and J dropped 6; count of bases not matched to a gene: 17. CDR3 in amino acids: CSAKSRGGGVLDTQYF. As DNA, the CDR3 is TGCAGTGCCAAATCCCGGGGGGGCGGAGTTCTGGATACGCAGTATTTT.

The rearrangement uses TRBV4-2 and TRBJ2-3; no definite D call. Between the trimmed V and J ends, which lost 1 base and 6 bases, there was a span of 14 bases. This CDR3 comprises 15 residues. Looked up from germline, CDR1 is LGHNA and CDR2 is YNFKEQ. The CDR3 region has the DNA TGTGCCAGCAGCCAAGCACCAAACTATGGGGATACGCAGTATTTT. This translates into CASSQAPNYGDTQYF.

The V call is TRBV12-3 or TRBV12-4, the J call TRBJ2-2, with D perhaps matching TRBD2 (6 bases). The length of the CDR3 is 17 residues. Trimming removed 7 bases from V and 2 bases from J, with 20 bases in between. CDR3 loop: CASTLLLGGINTGELFF. The CDR3 region has the DNA TGTGCCAGCACCCTTCTCCTCGGAGGGATAAACACCGGGGAGCTGTTTTTT.

This clonotype was counted only a few times. The chain has TRBV5-1 and TRBJ1-1; the D gene is possibly TRBD1 (6 bases). Germline assignment: CDR1 SGHRS and CDR2 YFSETQ. The CDR3 runs to 14 residues. Between the trimmed V and J ends, which lost 2 bases and 3 bases, there was a span of 11 bases. The CDR3 protein is CASSLGDKYTEAFF. CDR3 bases: TGCGCCAGCAGCTTAGGGGACAAATACACTGAAGCTTTCTTT.

This clonotype was counted between two and nine times. This chain connects TRBV29-1 to TRBJ2-7; 16 positions match TRBD2. The CDR3 covers 14 residues. V trimming: 8 bases; J trimming: 9 bases; junction bases outside the gene matches: 10. Per the germline V gene, CDR1 is SQVTM and CDR2 is ANQGSEA. As DNA, the CDR3 is TGCAGCATACGGCAGGGACTAGCGGGAGGGGTGCAGTACTTC. Its protein product is CSIRQGLAGGVQYF.

This clonotype was observed a handful of times. The chain employs TRBV12-3 or TRBV12-4 and TRBJ1-1; TRBD1 agrees at 8 bases. Trimming at V came to 5 bases and at J to 5 bases, leaving 19 bases not matched to a gene. The CDR3 covers 18 residues. The CDR3 DNA follows: TGTGCCAGCAGTGCAGGGGGCCTCCTGGGATCCGGCTTAACTGAAGCTTTCTTT. Translated: CASSAGGLLGSGLTEAFF.

This clonotype was seen many times. V and J are TRBV27 and TRBJ2-7; D is undetermined. The CDR3 runs 13 residues. With 5 bases removed from V and 3 bases from J, the gap between germline ends came to 11 bases. Germline V gene lookup returns CDR1 MNHEY and CDR2 SMNVEV (reference sequence). The CDR3 sequence: CASSPGSLYEQYF. The CDR3 region has the DNA TGTGCCAGCAGTCCAGGCAGCCTCTACGAGCAGTACTTC.